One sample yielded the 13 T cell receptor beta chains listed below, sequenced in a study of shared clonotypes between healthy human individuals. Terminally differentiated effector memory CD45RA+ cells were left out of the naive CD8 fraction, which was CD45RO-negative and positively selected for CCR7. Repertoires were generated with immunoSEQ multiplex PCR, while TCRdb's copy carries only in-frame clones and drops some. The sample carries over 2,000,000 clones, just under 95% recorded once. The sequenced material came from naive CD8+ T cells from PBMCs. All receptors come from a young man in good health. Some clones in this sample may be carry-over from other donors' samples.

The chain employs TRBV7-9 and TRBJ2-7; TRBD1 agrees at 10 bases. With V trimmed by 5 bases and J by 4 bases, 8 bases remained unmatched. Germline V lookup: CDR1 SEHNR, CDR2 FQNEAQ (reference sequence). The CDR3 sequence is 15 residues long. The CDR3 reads CASSQGTGVRYEQYF. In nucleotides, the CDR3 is TGTGCCAGCAGCCAGGGGACAGGGGTTCGGTACGAGCAGTACTTC.

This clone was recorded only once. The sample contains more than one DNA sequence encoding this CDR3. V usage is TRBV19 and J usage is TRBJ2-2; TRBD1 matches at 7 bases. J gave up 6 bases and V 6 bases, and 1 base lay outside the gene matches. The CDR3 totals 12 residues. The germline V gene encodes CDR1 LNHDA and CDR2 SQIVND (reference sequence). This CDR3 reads CASRQGAGELFF. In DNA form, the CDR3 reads TGTGCCAGTAGGCAGGGGGCCGGGGAGCTGTTTTTT. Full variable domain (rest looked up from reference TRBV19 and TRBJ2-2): DGGITQSPKYLFRKEGQNVTLSCEQNLNHDAMYWYRQDPGQGLRLIYYSQIVNDFQKGDIAEGYSVSREKKESFPLTVTSAQKNPTAFYLCASRQGAGELFFGEGSRLTVL.

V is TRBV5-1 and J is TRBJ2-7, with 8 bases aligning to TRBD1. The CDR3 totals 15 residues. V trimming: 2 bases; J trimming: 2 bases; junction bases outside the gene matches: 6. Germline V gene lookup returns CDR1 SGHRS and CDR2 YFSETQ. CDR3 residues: CASSLAQGGTYEQYF. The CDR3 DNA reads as TGCGCCAGCAGCTTAGCACAGGGGGGCACCTACGAGCAGTACTTC.

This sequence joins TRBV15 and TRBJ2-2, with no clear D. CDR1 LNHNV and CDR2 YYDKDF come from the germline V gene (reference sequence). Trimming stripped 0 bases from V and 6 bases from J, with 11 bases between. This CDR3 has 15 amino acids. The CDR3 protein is CATSRDTLRAGELFF. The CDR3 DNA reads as TGTGCCACCAGCAGAGATACGTTAAGGGCCGGGGAGCTGTTTTTT.

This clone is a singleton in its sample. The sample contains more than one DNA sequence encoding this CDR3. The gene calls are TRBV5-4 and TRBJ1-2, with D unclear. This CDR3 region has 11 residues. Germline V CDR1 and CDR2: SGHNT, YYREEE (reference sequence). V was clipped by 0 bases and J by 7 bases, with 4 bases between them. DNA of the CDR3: TGTGCCAGCAGCTTGGGGGGTGGCTACACCTTC. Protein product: CASSLGGGYTF.

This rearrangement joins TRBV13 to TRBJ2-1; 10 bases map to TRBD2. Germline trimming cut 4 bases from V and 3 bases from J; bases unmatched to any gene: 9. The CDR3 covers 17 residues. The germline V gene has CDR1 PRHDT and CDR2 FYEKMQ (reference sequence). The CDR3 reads CASSSPLAGAVYNEQFF. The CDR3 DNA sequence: TGTGCCAGCAGCTCGCCTCTAGCGGGAGCGGTCTACAATGAGCAGTTCTTC.

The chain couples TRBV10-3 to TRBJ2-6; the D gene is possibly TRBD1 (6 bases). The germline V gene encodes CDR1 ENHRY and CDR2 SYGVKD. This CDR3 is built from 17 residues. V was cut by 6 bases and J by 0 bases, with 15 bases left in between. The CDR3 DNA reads TGTGCCATCAGAGAACAGGGACCAAACTCTGGGGCCAACGTCCTGACTTTC. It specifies CAIREQGPNSGANVLTF.

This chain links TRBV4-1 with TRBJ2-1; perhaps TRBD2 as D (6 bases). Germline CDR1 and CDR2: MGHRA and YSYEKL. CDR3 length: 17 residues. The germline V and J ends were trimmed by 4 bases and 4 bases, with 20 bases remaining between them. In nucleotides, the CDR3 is TGCGCCAGCAGCCTGAGGGCAGCGGGCTCAACTTACAATGAGCAGTTCTTC. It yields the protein CASSLRAAGSTYNEQFF.

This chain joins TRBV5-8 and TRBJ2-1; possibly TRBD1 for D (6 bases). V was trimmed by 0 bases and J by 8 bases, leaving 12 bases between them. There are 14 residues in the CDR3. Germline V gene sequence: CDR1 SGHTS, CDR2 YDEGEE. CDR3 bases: TGTGCCAGCAGCTTGGTGGCCAGGGGCGATGAGCAGTTCTTC. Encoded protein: CASSLVARGDEQFF.

CDR3 region: CASSQLSTGGHTDTQYF. In nucleotides, the CDR3 is TGTGCCAGCAGCCAGTTATCGACAGGGGGGCACACAGATACGCAGTATTTT. The V and J genes are TRBV4-2 and TRBJ2-3; 9 bases align to TRBD1. CDR1 is LGHNA and CDR2 is YNFKEQ in the germline V gene. This CDR3 is 17 amino acids long. The J segment lost 2 bases and the V segment lost 3 bases, leaving 9 bases of the junction unmatched.

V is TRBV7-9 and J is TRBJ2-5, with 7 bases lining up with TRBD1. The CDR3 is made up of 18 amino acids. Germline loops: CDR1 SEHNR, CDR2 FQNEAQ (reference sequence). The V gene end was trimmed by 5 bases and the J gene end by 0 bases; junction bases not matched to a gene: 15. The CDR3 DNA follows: TGTGCCAGCAGCCCGCCCTCTCCCCGGGACAGTGACCAAGAGACCCAGTACTTC. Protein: CASSPPSPRDSDQETQYF.

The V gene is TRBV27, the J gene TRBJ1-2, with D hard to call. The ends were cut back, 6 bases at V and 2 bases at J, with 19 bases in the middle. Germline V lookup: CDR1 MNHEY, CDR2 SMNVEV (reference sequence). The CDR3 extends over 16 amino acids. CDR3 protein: CASSQAAWPLNYGYTF. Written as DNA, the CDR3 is TGTGCCAGCAGCCAGGCGGCTTGGCCCTTGAACTATGGCTACACCTTC.

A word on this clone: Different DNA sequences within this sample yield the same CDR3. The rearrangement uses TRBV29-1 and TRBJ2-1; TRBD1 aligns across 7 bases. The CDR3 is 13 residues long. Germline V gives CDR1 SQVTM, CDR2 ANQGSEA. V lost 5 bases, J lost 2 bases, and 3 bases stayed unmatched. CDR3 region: CSVPGQTYNEQFF. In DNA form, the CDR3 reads TGCAGCGTTCCGGGACAGACCTACAATGAGCAGTTCTTC.